This T cell receptor beta chain appears in the sequencing data of a study of human T cells and chemical hapten exposure (dated by TCRdb to the early 2020s). Some background on the complete study: For sensitization, 2% DPC in acetone was applied to an approximately 2 cm by approximately 2 cm area of upper inner arm skin. In alopecia patients, the study followed how the peripheral blood TCR repertoire changed in vivo over primary and secondary sensitization to diphenylcyclopropenone (DPC), a hapten. Alopecia areata with under or over 50% scalp involvement, alopecia totalis and alopecia universalis were represented in the patient cohort, which was mostly female. For TCR sequencing, blood came from 25 to 35 alopecia patients at anywhere from one to four time points (pre-sensitization, 2, 6 and 24 weeks). Patch tests used Finn chambers with 0.01% DPC on the upper back, scored after 6 days by International Contact Dermatitis Research Group standards. Libraries were combined into a pool for sequencing, and differences in TCR yield between samples came mainly from small differences in library volumes within the pool. Blood samples were taken from patients before sensitization (week 0) and at 2, 6 and about 24 weeks after DPC sensitization. Throughout the roughly 25-week study period, patients were also given weekly therapeutic DPC doses on the scalp. Findings and caveats that apply to the study as a whole: Repeated subsampling changed both the strength of the expansion versus patch-test correlation and the threshold at which the correlation became significant. DPC sensitization did not change how many TCRs were above 1 in 1000 frequency, and no evidence was found of alterations in global repertoire structure. Patch test score correlated positively with the number of PT1 expanded TCRs, reaching significance at thresholds 8, 16 and 32 but not at 4. Expanded TCRs formed significantly more large CDR3 similarity clusters than pre-sensitization or healthy control sets, consistent with antigen-driven responses. Because every patient had alopecia, a presumed autoimmune disease, the patients' immune response might differ from that of healthy individuals.

Library construction relied on RACE. The data were produced on a NextSeq 500. During library preparation, unique molecular identifiers were attached to individual cDNA molecules so that TCRs could be counted quantitatively and reproducibly. Both TCR alpha and TCR beta chains were sequenced from each blood RNA sample. The original methods were these. Samples had a median of around 92,000 TCRs, with a range from roughly 20,000 to 690,600. The Decombinator software suite was used to annotate V, J and CDR3 in the TCR reads. For the PS versus PT1 abundance plots, all samples were subsampled to the same number of TCRs (28,000). Expanded TCRs were defined as absent before sensitization and observed at least eight times at the 2-week time point. Through fastp at Q25 and MiXCR, TCRdb rebuilt clones from the public reads, retaining in-frame beta chains. Each CDR3 protein gets just one entry, which takes the most common genes and DNA from the rows behind it. TCRdb's processing, not the study's, gives the V and J calls here. This sample lists 130,000 or so distinct CDR3 sequences; 11% were detected once. The top ten constitute under 2.5% of the sample.

Trimming removed 5 bases from V and 8 bases from J, leaving 12 bases between the germline ends. The CDR3 measures 13 amino acids from cysteine to phenylalanine. Only CDR3 DNA remains: 39 bases, in frame from the first base. The germline V gene gives CDR1 as MDHEN and CDR2 as SYDVKM. Concerning this clonotype: Its recognized antigen is unknown. No qualities accompany the bases; no much larger clone lies one base away.

This sample's time point label indicates: patch test 3, about 24 weeks after DPC sensitization. The treatment or condition label for this specimen denotes: therapeutic diphenylcyclopropenone sensitization with weekly scalp DPC. At each patch-test visit, blood was drawn before the patch test was applied. Patients were considered eligible if aged 18 to 70, diagnosed with alopecia and deemed suitable for DPC therapy, and patients were excluded if pregnant. Total RNA was extracted from unfractionated whole blood that had been collected in Tempus Blood RNA tubes. The clonotype originates from a woman in her 50s with alopecia areata. Some clones in this sample may be carry-over from other donors' samples. Material: whole blood, obtained in connection with sensitization to the hapten diphenylcyclopropenone (DPC). In this chain, TRBV28 is recombined with TRBJ2-2, with no reliable assignment of the D segment. The encoded CDR3 is CASSRLGRGELFF. The DNA is as follows: TGTGCCAGCAGTCGTCTAGGGCGAGGGGAGCTGTTTTTT.